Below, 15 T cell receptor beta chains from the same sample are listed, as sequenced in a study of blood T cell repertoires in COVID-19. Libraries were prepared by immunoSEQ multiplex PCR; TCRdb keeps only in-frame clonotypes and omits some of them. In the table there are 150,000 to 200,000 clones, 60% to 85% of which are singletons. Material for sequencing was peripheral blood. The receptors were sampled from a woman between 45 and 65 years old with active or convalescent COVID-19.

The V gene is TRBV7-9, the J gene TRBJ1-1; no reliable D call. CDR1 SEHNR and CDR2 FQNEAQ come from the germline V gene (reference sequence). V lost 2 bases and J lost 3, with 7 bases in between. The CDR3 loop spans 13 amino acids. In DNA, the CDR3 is TGTGCCAGCAGCTTATCCCAATACACTGAAGCTTTCTTT. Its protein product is CASSLSQYTEAFF.

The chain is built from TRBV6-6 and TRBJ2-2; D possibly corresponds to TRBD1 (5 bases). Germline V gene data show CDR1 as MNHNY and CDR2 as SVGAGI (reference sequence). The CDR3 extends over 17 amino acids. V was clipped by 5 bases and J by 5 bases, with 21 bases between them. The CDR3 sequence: CASSPRMLGVGTGELFF. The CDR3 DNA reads TGTGCCAGCAGTCCCCGAATGTTAGGGGTAGGGACCGGGGAGCTGTTTTTT.

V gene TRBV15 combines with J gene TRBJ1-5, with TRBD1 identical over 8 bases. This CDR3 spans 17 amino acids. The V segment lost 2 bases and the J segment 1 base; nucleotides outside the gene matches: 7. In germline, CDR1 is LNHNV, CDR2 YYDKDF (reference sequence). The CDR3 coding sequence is TGTGCCACCAGCAGATATGGACAGGGAAGGAGCAATCAGCCCCAGCATTTT. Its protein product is CATSRYGQGRSNQPQHF.

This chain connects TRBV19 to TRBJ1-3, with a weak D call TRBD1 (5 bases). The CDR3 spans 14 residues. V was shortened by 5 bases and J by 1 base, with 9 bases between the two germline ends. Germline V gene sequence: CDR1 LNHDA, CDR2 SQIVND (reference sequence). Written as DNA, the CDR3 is TGTGCCAGTAGTGATAAGGGGTCTGGAAACACCATATATTTT. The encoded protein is CASSDKGSGNTIYF.

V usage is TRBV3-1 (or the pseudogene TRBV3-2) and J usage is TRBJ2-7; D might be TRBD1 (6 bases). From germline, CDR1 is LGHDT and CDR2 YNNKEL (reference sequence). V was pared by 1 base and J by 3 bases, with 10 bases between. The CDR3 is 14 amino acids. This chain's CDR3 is CASSQVQGNYEQYF. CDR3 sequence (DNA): TGTGCCAGCAGCCAAGTACAGGGTAACTACGAGCAGTACTTC.

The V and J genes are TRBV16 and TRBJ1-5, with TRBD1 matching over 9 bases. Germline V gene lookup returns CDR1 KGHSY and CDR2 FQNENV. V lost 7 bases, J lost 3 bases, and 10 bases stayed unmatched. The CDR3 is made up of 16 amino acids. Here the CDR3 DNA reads TGTGCCAGCACCCCAACAGGGGGCCCTATCAATCAGCCCCAGCATTTT. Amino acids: CASTPTGGPINQPQHF.

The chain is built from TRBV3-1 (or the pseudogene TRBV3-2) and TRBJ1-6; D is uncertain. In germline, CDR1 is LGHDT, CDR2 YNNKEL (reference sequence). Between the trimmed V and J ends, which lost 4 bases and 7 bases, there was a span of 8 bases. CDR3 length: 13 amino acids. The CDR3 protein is CASSRNRNSPLHF. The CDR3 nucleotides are TGTGCCAGCAGCCGAAACAGAAATTCACCCCTCCACTTT.

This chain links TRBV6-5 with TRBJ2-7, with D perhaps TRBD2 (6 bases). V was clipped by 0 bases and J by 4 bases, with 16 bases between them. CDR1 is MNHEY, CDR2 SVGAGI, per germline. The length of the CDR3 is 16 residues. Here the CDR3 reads CASSYSGSVGGYEQYF. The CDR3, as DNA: TGTGCCAGCAGTTACTCCGGGAGTGTTGGGGGATACGAGCAGTACTTC.

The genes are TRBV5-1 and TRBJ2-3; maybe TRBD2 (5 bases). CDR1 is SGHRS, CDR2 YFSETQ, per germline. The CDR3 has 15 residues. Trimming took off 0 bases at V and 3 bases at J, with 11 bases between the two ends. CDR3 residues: CASSLGLAYTDTQYF. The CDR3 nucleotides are TGCGCCAGCAGCTTGGGCCTAGCCTATACAGATACGCAGTATTTT.

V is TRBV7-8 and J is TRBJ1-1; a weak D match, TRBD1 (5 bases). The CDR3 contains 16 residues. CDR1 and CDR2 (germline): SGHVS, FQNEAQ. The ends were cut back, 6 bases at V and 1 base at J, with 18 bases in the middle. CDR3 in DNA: TGTGCCAGCAGTCTGGTCCAGGGCGAAACGAACACTGAAGCTTTCTTT. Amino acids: CASSLVQGETNTEAFF. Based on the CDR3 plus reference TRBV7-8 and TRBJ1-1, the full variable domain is GAGVSQSPRYKVAKRGQDVALRCDPISGHVSLFWYQQALGQGPEFLTYFQNEAQLDKSGLPSDRFFAERPEGSVSTLKIQRTQQEDSAVYLCASSLVQGETNTEAFFGQGTRLTVV.

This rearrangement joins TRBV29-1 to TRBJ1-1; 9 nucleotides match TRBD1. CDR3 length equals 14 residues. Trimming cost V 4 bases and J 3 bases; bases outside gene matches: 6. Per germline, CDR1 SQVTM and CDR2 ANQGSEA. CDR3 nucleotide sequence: TGCAGCGTTGTATGGGGGACAGGGCACACTGAAGCTTTCTTT. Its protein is CSVVWGTGHTEAFF.

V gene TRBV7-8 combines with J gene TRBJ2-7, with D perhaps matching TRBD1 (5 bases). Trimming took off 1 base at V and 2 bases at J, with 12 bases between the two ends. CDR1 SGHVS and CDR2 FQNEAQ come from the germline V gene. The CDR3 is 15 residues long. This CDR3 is CASSLDSRGTYEQYF. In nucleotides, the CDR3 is TGTGCCAGCAGCTTAGACTCTAGGGGCACCTACGAGCAGTACTTC.

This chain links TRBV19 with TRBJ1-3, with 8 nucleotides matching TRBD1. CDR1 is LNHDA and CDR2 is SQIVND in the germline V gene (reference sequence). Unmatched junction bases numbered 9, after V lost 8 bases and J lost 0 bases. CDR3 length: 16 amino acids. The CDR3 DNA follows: TGTGCCAGTGTACCTAGACAGGGGCGCTCTGGAAACACCATATATTTT. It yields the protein CASVPRQGRSGNTIYF. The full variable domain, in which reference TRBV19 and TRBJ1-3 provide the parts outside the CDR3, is DGGITQSPKYLFRKEGQNVTLSCEQNLNHDAMYWYRQDPGQGLRLIYYSQIVNDFQKGDIAEGYSVSREKKESFPLTVTSAQKNPTAFYLCASVPRQGRSGNTIYFGEGSWLTVV.

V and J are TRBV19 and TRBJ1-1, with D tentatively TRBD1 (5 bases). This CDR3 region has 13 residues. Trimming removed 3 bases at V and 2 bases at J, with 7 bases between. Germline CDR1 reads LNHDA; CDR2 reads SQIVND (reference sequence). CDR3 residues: CASSIGHNTEAFF. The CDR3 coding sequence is TGTGCCAGTAGTATCGGACACAACACTGAAGCTTTCTTT.

The CDR3 DNA sequence: TGTGCCAGCAGTTACTCACAGGACGTATACGAGCAGTACTTC. This encodes CASSYSQDVYEQYF. The chain couples TRBV6-5 to TRBJ2-7; tentative D call: TRBD1 (5 bases). The CDR3 is made up of 14 amino acids. Trimming pared 0 bases from V and 4 bases from J, leaving 10 bases between. The germline gives CDR1 MNHEY, CDR2 SVGAGI.